This T cell receptor beta chain was captured by sequencing in a study of shared clonotypes between healthy human individuals. In the study overall: Donors were a couple of women and three men aged 18 to 49.

The ends lost 6 bases at V and 3 bases at J; junction bases unmatched: 4. This CDR3 is 14 amino acids long. Germline CDR1 SGHTA, CDR2 FQGTGA. Several immunoSEQ 96-well plates shared each subset's DNA, each plate a replicate. The assay was immunoSEQ multiplex PCR, and TCRdb's table has in-frame clones only and misses some. The data show more than 400,000 clones, with around 80% seen just once and more than 10% held by the top ten. The rearrangement uses TRBV7-3 and TRBJ2-3, with 9 bases lining up with TRBD2. The receptor was isolated from a woman aged 40 to 49 in good health. Some clones in this sample may be carry-over from other donors' samples. The specimen sequenced was PBMCs. CDR3 residues: CASSRSGRTDTQYF. CDR3 nucleotide sequence: TGTGCCAGCAGTCGCAGCGGGAGGACAGATACGCAGTATTTT.